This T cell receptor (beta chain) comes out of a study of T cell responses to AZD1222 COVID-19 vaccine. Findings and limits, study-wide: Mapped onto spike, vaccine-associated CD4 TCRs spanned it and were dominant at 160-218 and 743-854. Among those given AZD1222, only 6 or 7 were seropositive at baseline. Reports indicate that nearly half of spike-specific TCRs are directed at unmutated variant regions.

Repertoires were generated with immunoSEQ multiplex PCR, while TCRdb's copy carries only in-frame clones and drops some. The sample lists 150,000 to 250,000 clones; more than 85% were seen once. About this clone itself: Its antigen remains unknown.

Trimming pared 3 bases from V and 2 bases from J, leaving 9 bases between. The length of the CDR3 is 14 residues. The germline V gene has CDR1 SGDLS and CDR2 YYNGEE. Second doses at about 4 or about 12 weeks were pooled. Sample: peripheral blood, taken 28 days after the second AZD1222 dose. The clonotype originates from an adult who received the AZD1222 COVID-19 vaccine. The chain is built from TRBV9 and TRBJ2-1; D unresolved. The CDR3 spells CASSAGVAYNEQFF. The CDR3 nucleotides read TGTGCCAGCAGCGCTGGGGTGGCCTACAATGAGCAGTTCTTC.